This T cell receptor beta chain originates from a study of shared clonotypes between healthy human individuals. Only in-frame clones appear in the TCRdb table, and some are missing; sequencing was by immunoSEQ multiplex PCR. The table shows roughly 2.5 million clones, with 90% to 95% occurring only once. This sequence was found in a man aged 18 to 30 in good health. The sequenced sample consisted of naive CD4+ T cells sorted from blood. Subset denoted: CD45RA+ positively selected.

The CDR3 region has the DNA TGTGCCACACTAGGGAGCTCTGGGGCCAACGTCCTGACTTTC. This sequence encodes CATLGSSGANVLTF. The chain is built from TRBV19 and TRBJ2-6; a weak D match, TRBD2 (5 bases). Germline assignment: CDR1 LNHDA and CDR2 SQIVND (reference sequence). V lost 10 bases and J 0 bases, leaving 10 bases between the germline ends. The CDR3 consists of 14 residues.